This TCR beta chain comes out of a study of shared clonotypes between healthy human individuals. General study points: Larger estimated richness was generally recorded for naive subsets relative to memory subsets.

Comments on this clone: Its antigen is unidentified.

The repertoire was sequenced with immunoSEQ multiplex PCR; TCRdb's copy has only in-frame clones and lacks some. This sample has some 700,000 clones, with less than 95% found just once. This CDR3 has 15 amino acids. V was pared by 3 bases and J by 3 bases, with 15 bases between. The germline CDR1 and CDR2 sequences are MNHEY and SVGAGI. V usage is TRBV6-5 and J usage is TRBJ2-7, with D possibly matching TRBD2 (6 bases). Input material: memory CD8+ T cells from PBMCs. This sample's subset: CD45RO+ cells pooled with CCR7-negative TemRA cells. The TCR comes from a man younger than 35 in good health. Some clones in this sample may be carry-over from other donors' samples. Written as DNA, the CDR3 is TGTGCCAGCAGTTATTCCCGGGACTCGGGCTACGAGCAGTACTTC. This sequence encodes CASSYSRDSGYEQYF.